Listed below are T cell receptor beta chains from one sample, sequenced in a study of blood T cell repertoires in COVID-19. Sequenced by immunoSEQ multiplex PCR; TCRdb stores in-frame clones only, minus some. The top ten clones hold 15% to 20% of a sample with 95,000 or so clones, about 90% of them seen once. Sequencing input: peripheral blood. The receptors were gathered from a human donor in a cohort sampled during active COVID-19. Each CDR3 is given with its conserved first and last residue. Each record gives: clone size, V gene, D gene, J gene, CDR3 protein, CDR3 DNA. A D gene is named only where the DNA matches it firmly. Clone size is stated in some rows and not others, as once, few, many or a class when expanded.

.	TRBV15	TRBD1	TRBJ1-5	CATRPGAQGFQPQHF	TGTGCCACTAGACCTGGGGCACAGGGGTTTCAGCCCCAGCATTTT
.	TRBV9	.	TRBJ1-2	CASSGHGRHYGYTF	TGTGCCAGCAGCGGACACGGCCGTCACTATGGCTACACCTTC
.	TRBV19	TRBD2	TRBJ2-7	CASSILASGYYEQYF	TGTGCCAGTAGTATTCTGGCTAGCGGGTACTACGAGCAGTACTTC
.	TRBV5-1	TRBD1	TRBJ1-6	CASSSRQGGGSPLHF	TGCGCCAGCAGCTCAAGACAGGGCGGGGGGTCACCCCTCCACTTT
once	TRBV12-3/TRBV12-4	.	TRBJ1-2	CASSPQILYGYTF	TGTGCCAGCAGTCCACAGATCCTCTATGGCTACACCTTC
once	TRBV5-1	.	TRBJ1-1	CASSLVAAQMNTEAFF	TGCGCCAGCAGCTTGGTGGCGGCCCAAATGAACACTGAAGCTTTCTTT
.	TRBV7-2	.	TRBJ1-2	CASSPRGPLSIGYTF	TGTGCCAGCAGCCCTAGGGGCCCACTTTCCATTGGCTACACCTTC
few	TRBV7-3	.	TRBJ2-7	CASSPQDNQNKQYF	TGTGCCAGCAGCCCACAAGACAATCAAAACAAGCAGTACTTC
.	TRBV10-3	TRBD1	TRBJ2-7	CAISEEDRSSYEQYF	TGTGCCATCAGTGAAGAGGACAGGAGCTCCTACGAGCAGTACTTC
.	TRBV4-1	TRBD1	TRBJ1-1	CASSTRDRGRENTEAFF	TGCGCCAGCAGCACCCGGGACAGGGGGCGGGAGAACACTGAAGCTTTCTTT
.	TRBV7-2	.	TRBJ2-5	CASSAHRVETQYF	TGTGCCAGCAGCGCCCACAGGGTGGAGACCCAGTACTTC
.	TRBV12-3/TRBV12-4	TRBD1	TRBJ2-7	CASSSGGYEQYF	TGTGCCAGCAGCTCAGGGGGCTACGAGCAGTACTTC
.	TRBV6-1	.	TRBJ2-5	CASSDAGRGETQYF	TGTGCCAGCAGTGATGCAGGCCGGGGGGAGACCCAGTACTTC
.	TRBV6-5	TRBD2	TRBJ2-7	CASSSGLAGEQYF	TGTGCCAGCAGTTCGGGACTAGCGGGGGAGCAGTACTTC
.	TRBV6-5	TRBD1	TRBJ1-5	CASSPGQANQPQHF	TGTGCCAGCAGTCCCGGACAGGCCAATCAGCCCCAGCATTTT
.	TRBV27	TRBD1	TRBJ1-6	CASRGQGMSPLHF	TGTGCCAGCAGGGGACAGGGAATGTCACCCCTCCACTTT
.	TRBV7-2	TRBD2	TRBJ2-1	CASSLAHASGYNEQFF	TGTGCCAGCAGCTTAGCCCACGCTAGCGGTTACAATGAGCAGTTCTTC
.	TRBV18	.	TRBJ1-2	CASSPPARLEGYTF	TGTGCCAGCTCACCACCGGCCAGACTTGAGGGCTACACCTTC
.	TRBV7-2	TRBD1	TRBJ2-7	CASSFGTGAYEQYF	TGTGCCAGCAGCTTCGGGACAGGCGCCTACGAGCAGTACTTC
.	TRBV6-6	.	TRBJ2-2	CASSYSRGNTGELFF	TGTGCCAGCAGTTACAGCCGAGGTAACACCGGGGAGCTGTTTTTT
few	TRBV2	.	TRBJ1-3	CASSEAVLSGNTIYF	TGTGCCAGCAGTGAGGCAGTCCTCTCTGGAAACACCATATATTTT
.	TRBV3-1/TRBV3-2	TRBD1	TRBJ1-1	CASSGQGETEAFF	TGTGCCAGCAGCGGACAGGGGGAAACTGAAGCTTTCTTT
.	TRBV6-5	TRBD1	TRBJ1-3	CASTLVQGARNTIYF	TGTGCCAGCACTCTAGTCCAGGGGGCGCGAAACACCATATATTTT
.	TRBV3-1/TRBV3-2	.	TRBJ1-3	CASTLYTGNTIYF	TGTGCCAGCACCCTCTATACTGGAAACACCATATATTTT
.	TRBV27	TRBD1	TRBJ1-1	CASSFRGLLNTEAFF	TGTGCCAGCAGTTTCAGGGGGCTATTGAACACTGAAGCTTTCTTT
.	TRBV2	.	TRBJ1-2	CASSPGRSGIYGYTF	TGTGCCAGCAGTCCTGGTCGATCAGGGATCTATGGCTACACCTTC
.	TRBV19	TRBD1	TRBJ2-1	CASSTQDRGSYNEQFF	TGTGCCAGTAGTACCCAGGACAGGGGGTCCTACAATGAGCAGTTCTTC
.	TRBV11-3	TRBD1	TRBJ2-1	CASSLGRGHEQFF	TGTGCCAGCAGCTTAGGCAGGGGGCATGAGCAGTTCTTC
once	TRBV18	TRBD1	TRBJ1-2	CASSQTGVYGYTF	TGTGCCAGCTCCCAAACAGGGGTCTATGGCTACACCTTC
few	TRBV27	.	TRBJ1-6	CASSSGGSPLHF	TGTGCCAGCAGTTCGGGGGGTTCACCCCTCCACTTT
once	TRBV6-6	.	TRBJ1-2	CASSLTANYGYTF	TGTGCCAGCAGCCTAACAGCAAACTATGGCTACACCTTC
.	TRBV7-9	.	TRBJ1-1	CASSLRALDTEAFF	TGTGCCAGCAGCTTAAGAGCCTTGGACACTGAAGCTTTCTTT
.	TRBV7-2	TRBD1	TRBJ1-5	CASSLRQGNQPQHF	TGTGCCAGCAGCCTACGACAGGGGAACCAGCCCCAGCATTTT
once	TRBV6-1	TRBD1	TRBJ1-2	CASSEGRDRGFYGYTF	TGTGCCAGCAGTGAGGGTCGGGACAGGGGGTTCTATGGCTACACCTTC
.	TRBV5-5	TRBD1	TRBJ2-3	CASSVQGRDTQYF	TGTGCCAGCAGCGTACAGGGGAGAGATACGCAGTATTTT
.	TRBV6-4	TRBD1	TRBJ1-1	CASSDEAGGNTEAFF	TGTGCCAGCAGTGACGAAGCAGGGGGGAACACTGAAGCTTTCTTT
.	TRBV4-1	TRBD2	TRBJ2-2	CASSQLLAGAGELFF	TGCGCCAGCAGCCAGTTACTAGCGGGGGCCGGGGAGCTGTTTTTT
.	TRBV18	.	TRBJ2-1	CASLSRALDEQFF	TGTGCCAGCTTATCCCGAGCGTTGGATGAGCAGTTCTTC
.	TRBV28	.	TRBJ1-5	CASSLDRNQPQHF	TGTGCCAGCAGTTTAGACAGAAATCAGCCCCAGCATTTT
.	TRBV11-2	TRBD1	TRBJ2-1	CASTPLLGTGNNEQFF	TGTGCCAGCACCCCGCTGCTGGGGACAGGGAACAATGAGCAGTTCTTC
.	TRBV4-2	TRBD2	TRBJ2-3	CASSQGEAGGIADTQYF	TGTGCCAGCAGCCAAGGGGAAGCGGGGGGGATCGCAGATACGCAGTATTTT
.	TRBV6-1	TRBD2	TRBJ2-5	CASSEWSGGRQETQYF	TGTGCCAGCAGTGAATGGAGCGGGGGGCGGCAAGAGACCCAGTACTTC
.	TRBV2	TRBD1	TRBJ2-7	CASIGAGTGEQYF	TGTGCCAGCATAGGGGCAGGGACAGGCGAGCAGTACTTC